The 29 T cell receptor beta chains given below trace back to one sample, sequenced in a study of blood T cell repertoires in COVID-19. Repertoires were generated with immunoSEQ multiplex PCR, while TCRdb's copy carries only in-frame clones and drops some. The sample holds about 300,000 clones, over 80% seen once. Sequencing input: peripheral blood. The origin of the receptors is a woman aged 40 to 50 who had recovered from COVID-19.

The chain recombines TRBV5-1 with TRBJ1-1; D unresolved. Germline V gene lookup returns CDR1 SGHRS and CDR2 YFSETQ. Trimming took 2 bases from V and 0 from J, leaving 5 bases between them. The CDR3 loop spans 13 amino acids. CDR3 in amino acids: CASSLNMNTEAFF. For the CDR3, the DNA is TGCGCCAGCAGCTTAAATATGAACACTGAAGCTTTCTTT. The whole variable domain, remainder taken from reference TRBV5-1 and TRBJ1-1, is KAGVTQTPRYLIKTRGQQVTLSCSPISGHRSVSWYQQTPGQGLQFLFEYFSETQRNKGNFPGRFSGRQFSNSRSEMNVSTLELGDSALYLCASSLNMNTEAFFGQGTRLTVV.

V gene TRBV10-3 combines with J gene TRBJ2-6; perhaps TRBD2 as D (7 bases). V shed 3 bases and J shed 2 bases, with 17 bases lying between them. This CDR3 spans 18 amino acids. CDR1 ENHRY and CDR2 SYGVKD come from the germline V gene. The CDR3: CAISDPNGGATGANVLTF. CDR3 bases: TGTGCCATCAGTGACCCCAATGGGGGGGCGACTGGGGCCAACGTCCTGACTTTC.

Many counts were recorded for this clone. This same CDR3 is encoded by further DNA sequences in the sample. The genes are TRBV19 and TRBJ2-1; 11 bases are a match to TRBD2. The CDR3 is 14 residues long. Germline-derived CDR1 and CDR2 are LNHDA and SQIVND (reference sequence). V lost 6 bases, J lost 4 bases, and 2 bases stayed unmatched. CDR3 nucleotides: TGTGCCAGTAGCGCTAGCGGGAGGTACAATGAGCAGTTCTTC. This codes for CASSASGRYNEQFF.

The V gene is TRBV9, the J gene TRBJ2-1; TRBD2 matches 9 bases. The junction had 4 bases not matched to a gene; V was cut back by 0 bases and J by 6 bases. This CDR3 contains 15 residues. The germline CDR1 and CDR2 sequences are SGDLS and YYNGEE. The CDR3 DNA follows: TGTGCCAGCAGCGTAGTAGCGGGGGATCCCAATGAGCAGTTCTTC. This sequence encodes CASSVVAGDPNEQFF.

CDR3 nucleotides: TGTGCCTGGGGACTGGGGACAGATGAAGCTTTCTTT. Translated: CAWGLGTDEAFF. The rearrangement joins TRBV30 to TRBJ1-1; 7 bases map to TRBD1. This CDR3 region has 12 residues. Per germline, CDR1 GTSNPN and CDR2 SVGIG (reference sequence). J lost 7 bases, V lost 5 bases, and 7 bases had no gene match.

The CDR3 here is CASSQGQGYQPQHF. The CDR3 nucleotides are TGCGCCAGCAGCCAAGGGCAGGGGTACCAGCCCCAGCATTTT. The chain has TRBV4-1 and TRBJ1-5; D may be TRBD1 (6 bases). The CDR3 is 14 amino acids. The V gene's germline CDR1 is MGHRA and CDR2 YSYEKL. V was clipped by 1 base and J by 7 bases, with 11 bases between them.

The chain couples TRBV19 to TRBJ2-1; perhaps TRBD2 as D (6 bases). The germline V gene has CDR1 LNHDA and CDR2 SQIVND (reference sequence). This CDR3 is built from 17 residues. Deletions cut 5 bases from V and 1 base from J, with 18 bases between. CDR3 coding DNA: TGTGCCAGTAGTTTTGGGGACTTTCGCCGATCCTACAATGAGCAGTTCTTC. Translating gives CASSFGDFRRSYNEQFF.

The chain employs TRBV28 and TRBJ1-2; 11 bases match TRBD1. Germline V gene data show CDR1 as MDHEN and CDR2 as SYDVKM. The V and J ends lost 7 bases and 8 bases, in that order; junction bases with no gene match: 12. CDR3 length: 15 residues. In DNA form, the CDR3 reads TGTGCCAGCAATACGCCCGGGACAGGGGGAAAGGGCTACACCTTC. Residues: CASNTPGTGGKGYTF.

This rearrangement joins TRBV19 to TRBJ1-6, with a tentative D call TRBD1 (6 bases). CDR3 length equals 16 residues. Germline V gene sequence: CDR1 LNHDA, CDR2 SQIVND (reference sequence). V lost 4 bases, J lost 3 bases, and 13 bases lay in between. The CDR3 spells CASSTHRDNYNSPLHF. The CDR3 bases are TGTGCCAGTAGTACCCACCGGGACAACTATAATTCACCCCTCCACTTT.

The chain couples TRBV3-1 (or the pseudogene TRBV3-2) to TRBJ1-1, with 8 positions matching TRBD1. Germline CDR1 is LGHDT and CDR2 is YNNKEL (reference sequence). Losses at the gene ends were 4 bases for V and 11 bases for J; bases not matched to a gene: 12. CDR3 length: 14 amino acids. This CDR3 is CASSPLAGGVGAFF. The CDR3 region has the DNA TGTGCCAGCAGCCCTCTGGCAGGGGGCGTGGGTGCTTTCTTT.

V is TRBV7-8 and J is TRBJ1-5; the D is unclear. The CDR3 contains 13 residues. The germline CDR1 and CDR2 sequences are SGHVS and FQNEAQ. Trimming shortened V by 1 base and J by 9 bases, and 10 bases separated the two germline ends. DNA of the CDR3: TGTGCCAGCAGCTTAGGCGGGGTAAGGCCCCAGCATTTT. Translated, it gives CASSLGGVRPQHF.

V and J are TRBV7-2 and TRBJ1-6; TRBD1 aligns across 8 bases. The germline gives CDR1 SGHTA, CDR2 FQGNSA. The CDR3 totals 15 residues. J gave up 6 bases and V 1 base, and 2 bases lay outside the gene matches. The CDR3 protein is CASSLGTGLNSPLHF. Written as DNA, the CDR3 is TGTGCCAGCAGCTTAGGGACAGGGCTTAATTCACCCCTCCACTTT.

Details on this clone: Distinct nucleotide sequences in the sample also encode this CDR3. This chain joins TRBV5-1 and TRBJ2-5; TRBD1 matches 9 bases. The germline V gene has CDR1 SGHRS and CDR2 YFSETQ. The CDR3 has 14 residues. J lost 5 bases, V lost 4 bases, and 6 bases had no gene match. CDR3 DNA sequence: TGCGCCAGCAGCGGGGGACAGGGAGGCGAGACCCAGTACTTC. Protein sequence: CASSGGQGGETQYF. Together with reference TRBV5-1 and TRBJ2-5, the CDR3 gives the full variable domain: KAGVTQTPRYLIKTRGQQVTLSCSPISGHRSVSWYQQTPGQGLQFLFEYFSETQRNKGNFPGRFSGRQFSNSRSEMNVSTLELGDSALYLCASSGGQGGETQYFGPGTRLLVL.

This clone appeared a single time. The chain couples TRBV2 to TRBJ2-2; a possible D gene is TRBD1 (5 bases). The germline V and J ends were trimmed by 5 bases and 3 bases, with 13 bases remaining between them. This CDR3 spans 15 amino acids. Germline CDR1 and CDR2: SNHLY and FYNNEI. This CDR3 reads CASSISAGYTGELFF. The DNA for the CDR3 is TGTGCCAGCAGTATTTCGGCAGGGTACACCGGGGAGCTGTTTTTT.

This chain's CDR3 is CASSSTGSTEAFF. DNA for the CDR3: TGTGCCAGCAGCTCGACAGGGAGCACTGAAGCTTTCTTT. The V gene is TRBV7-3, the J gene TRBJ1-1; 7 nucleotides match TRBD1. The V gene end was trimmed by 4 bases and the J gene end by 4 bases; junction bases not matched to a gene: 3. This CDR3 contains 13 residues. CDR1 and CDR2 (germline): SGHTA, FQGTGA.

The CDR3 DNA reads TGTGCCAGCAGCAAAGGTACAGGATCCGGAAACACCATATATTTT. Translation: CASSKGTGSGNTIYF. The V and J genes are TRBV21-1 and TRBJ1-3; TRBD1, as called in the table, went unchecked against the DNA. TRBV21-1 is shown as a pseudogene. The CDR3 has 15 residues.

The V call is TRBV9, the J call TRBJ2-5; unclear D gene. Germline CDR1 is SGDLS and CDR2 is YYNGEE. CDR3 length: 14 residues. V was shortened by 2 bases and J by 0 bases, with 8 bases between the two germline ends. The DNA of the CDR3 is TGTGCCAGCAGCGTGCACGGGTACCAAGAGACCCAGTACTTC. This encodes CASSVHGYQETQYF.

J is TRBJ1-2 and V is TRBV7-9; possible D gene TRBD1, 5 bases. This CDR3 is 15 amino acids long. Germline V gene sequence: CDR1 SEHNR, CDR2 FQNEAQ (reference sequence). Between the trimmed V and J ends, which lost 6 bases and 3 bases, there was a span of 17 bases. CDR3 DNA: TGTGCCAGCAGGCCCTCAGGAGGGGACCACTATGGCTACACCTTC. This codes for CASRPSGGDHYGYTF.

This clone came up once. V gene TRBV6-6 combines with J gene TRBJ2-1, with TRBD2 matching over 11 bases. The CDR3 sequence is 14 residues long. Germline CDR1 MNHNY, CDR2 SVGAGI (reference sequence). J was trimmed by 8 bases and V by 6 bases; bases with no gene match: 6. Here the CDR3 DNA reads TGTGCCAGCAGGGGACTAGCGGACTCCTATGAGCAGTTCTTC. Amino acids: CASRGLADSYEQFF.

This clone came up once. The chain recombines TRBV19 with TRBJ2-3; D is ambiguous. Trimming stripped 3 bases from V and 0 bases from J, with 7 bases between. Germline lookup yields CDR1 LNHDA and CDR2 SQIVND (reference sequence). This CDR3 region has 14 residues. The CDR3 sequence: CASSIGHSTDTQYF. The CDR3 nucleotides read TGTGCCAGTAGTATTGGGCATAGCACAGATACGCAGTATTTT. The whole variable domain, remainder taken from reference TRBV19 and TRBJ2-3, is DGGITQSPKYLFRKEGQNVTLSCEQNLNHDAMYWYRQDPGQGLRLIYYSQIVNDFQKGDIAEGYSVSREKKESFPLTVTSAQKNPTAFYLCASSIGHSTDTQYFGPGTRLTVL.

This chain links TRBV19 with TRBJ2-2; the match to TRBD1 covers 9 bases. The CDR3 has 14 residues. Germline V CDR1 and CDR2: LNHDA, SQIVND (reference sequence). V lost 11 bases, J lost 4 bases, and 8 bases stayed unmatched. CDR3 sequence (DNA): TGTGCCTCCCACAGGGGGCAGGTCACCGGGGAGCTGTTTTTT. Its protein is CASHRGQVTGELFF.

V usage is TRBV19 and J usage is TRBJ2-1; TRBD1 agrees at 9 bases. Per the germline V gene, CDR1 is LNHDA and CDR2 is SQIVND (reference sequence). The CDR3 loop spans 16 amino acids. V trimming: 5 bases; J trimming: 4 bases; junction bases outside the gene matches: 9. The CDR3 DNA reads TGTGCCAGTAGTGTCCACCGGGACAGGGAATACAATGAGCAGTTCTTC. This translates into CASSVHRDREYNEQFF.

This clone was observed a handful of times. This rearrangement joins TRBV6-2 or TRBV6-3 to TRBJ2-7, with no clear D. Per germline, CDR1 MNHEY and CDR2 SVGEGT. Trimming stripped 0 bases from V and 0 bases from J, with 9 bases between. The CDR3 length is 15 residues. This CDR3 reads CASSYSVGYSYEQYF. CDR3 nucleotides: TGTGCCAGCAGTTACTCGGTCGGGTACTCCTACGAGCAGTACTTC.

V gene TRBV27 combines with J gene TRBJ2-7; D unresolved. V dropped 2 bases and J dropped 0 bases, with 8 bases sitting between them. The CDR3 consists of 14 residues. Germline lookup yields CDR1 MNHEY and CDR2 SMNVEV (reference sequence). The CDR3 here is CASSLERYSYEQYF. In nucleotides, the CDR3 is TGTGCCAGCAGTTTAGAACGGTACTCCTACGAGCAGTACTTC.

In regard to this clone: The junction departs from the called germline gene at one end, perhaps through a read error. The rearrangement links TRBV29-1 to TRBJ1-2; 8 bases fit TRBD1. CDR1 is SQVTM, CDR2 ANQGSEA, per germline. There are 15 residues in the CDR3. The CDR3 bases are TGCAGCGTCGAAGCGGAACAGGGGGAGGACTATGGCTACACCTTC. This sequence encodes CSVEAEQGEDYGYTF.

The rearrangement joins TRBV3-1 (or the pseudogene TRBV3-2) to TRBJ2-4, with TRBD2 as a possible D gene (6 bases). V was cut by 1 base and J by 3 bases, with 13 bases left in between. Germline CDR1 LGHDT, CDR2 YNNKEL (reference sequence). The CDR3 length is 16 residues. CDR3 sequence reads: CASSQASSGSKNIQYF. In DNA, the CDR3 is TGTGCCAGCAGCCAAGCCTCCTCCGGGAGCAAAAACATTCAGTACTTC.

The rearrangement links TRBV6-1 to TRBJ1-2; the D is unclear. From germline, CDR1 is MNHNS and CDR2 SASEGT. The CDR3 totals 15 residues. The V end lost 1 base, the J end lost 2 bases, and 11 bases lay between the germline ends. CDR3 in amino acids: CASSEVGRANYGYTF. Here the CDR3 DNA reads TGTGCCAGCAGTGAAGTAGGGAGGGCCAACTATGGCTACACCTTC.

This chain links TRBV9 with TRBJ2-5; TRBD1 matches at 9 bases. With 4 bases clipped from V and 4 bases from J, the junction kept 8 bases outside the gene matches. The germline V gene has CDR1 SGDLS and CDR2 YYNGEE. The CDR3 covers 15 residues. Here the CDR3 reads CASSPRQGGVETQYF. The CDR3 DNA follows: TGTGCCAGCAGCCCCCGACAGGGGGGGGTAGAGACCCAGTACTTC.

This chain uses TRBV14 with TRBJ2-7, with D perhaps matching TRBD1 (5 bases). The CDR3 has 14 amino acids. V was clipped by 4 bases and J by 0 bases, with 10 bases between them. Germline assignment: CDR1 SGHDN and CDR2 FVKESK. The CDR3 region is CASSLRTPSYEQYF. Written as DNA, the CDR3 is TGTGCCAGCAGCCTACGGACACCCTCCTACGAGCAGTACTTC.